This T cell receptor (beta chain) was retrieved from a study of naive and memory T cell subsets. The study's findings and limits: Naive and memory subsets had different power law exponents for TCR abundance. In naive cells, over 95% of TCR sequences were seen only once.

An equimolar mix of two oligonucleotides served as the beta constant-region primer for TRBC1 and TRBC2. TCRdb called the UMI-ligation and nested PCR reads again in MiXCR, with one record for every CDR3 protein. The data hold some 83,000 distinct CDR3 sequences, with about an eighth observed a single time. CMV status came from CD4+ T cell IFNgamma after overnight CMV lysate stimulation of fresh PBMCs. The CDR3 covers 13 residues. Trimming removed 6 bases from V and 6 bases from J, with 15 bases in between. This clonotype was recorded a few times. Its antigen is not known. The sample taken for sequencing was central memory CD4+ T cells from blood. This receptor was obtained from a human donor in good health. V usage is TRBV12-3 or TRBV12-4 and J usage is TRBJ2-7, with D perhaps given as TRBD1 or TRBD2 (5 bases each). The CDR3 here is CASSRDPGREQYF. Here the CDR3 DNA reads TGTGCCAGCAGCCGGGACCCAGGGCGCGAGCAGTACTTC.